This entry is about one T cell receptor beta chain. The antigen it recognizes is unknown. Mismatch with germline at one junction end may stem from a read error. The germline V gene (reference sequence) supplies CDR1 SEHNR and CDR2 FQNEAQ. The CDR3 has 14 amino acids, counting the end cysteine and phenylalanine. Only CDR3 DNA remains: 42 bases, in frame from the first base. Sample time point, as interpreted from the label and publication: newly diagnosed GD, antithyroid drugs for less than 3 months. RNA was extracted from PBMCs in TRIzol for both TCR sequencing and RNA sequencing. Graves' disease was diagnosed according to American Thyroid Association guidelines. Patients were recruited from an endocrinology department in Xi'an, China. Each patient gave 7 to 9.5 milliliters of peripheral blood, collected in an EDTA anticoagulant tube. PBMCs were isolated by Ficoll Paque Plus density gradient separation without further T cell sorting. An Agilent 2100 Bioanalyzer and agarose gel were used to check RNA quality, and a NanoDrop 2000 was used to measure RNA concentration.

The data belong to a study of regulatory T cells in long-lasting Graves disease (dated by TCRdb to the early 2020s). General notes on the study: Patients with newly diagnosed Graves' disease had been on antithyroid drugs for under 3 months. The study was conducted in China and was registered as a clinical trial. A total of around 35 samples were covered by TCR sequencing, comprising 13 persistent and approximately 20 newly diagnosed Graves' disease patients. Persistent Graves' disease patients were compared with newly diagnosed Graves' disease patients by peripheral blood TCR sequencing and RNA sequencing.

Broad study findings and their caveats: TRBV28, TRBJ1-2 and TRBJ2-5 were preferentially used in persistent disease, while TRBV20-1 and TRBJ2-1 were favored in newly diagnosed disease. Patients with persistent disease shared more public clonotypes (approximately 2,500) than newly diagnosed patients did (more than 900). Persistent Graves' disease patients showed lower TCR Shannon entropy and fewer highly expanded clones than newly diagnosed patients, suggesting clonal expansion. The authors noted that the small sample size was a limitation that may lower accuracy. Because the primary lesion, thyroid tissue, could not be accessed, the study looked at peripheral blood alone. Sequencing and analysis were restricted to the TCR beta chain.

Library preparation was by multiplex PCR. The instrument was an Illumina HiSeq 4000. To build TCR beta libraries, CDR3 regions were amplified by Arm-PCR using iRepertoire HTBI primers. Before sequencing, the PCR products underwent gel purification. The paper's data handling went like this. A total of roughly 58 TRBV and 14 TRBJ segments were identified across samples and were used for gene usage analysis of CDR3 amino acid clonotypes. Filtered high-quality paired reads were merged into contigs using COPE and FqMerger. Contigs were aligned with BLAST to IMGT TRBV, TRBD and TRBJ reference genes, and CDR3 was defined per IMGT. Any clonotype with a frequency above 0.1% was classified as a highly expanded clone. Repertoire diversity was measured by Shannon entropy, and V-J evenness by the Gini coefficient. A clonotype found in more than one individual was treated as public. In TCRdb, the public reads were trimmed at Q25 with fastp and aligned with MiXCR, with productive beta chains retained. Rows are unified per CDR3 protein, each entry keeping the most common DNA and genes. For this entry, the V and J calls and clone size follow TCRdb and not the study's own pipeline. Here the sample has about 620,000 distinct CDR3 sequences; approximately 15% occur a single time. The ten largest clonotypes hold 15% to 20% of the sample.

These data were also filed under a second study, of T cells in Graves' hyperthyroidism and ophthalmopathy. The second study, in turn, reports: A patient counted as having stable Graves' hyperthyroidism if no progression to ophthalmopathy occurred over 18 months of follow-up. Hyperthyroidism patients were newly diagnosed, with disease duration under 2 months, and aged 18 to 65 years. Patients with uncontrolled infections, other autoimmune diseases, pregnancy or lactation were excluded. Clinical symptoms, serum thyroxine and TRAb, thyroid ultrasound, and orbital computed tomography formed the basis for the diagnoses. The first round of RT-PCR for the TCR CDR3 was performed with the HTBI primer set and the Qiagen OneStep RT-PCR kit. Most expanded thyroid clonotypes (frequency above 0.001) were also detected in blood, a finding suggesting that blood repertoires may reflect thyroid immune responses. In cross-validation, a model built on a 13 V-J signature told ophthalmopathy apart from stable hyperthyroidism with approximately 91% sensitivity and roughly 81% specificity, and in testing the same model reached 80%/75%. In validation, the model predicted progression to ophthalmopathy a median of about 6.5 months before onset, with over 60% sensitivity and about 75% specificity. A discovery cohort of about a hundred patients, approximately 45 with Graves' ophthalmopathy and 55 to 65 with stable Graves' hyperthyroidism, was used to find distinguishing TCR V-J signatures. Whether ophthalmopathy could be predicted prospectively was tested in an independent validation cohort made up of approximately 19 hyperthyroidism patients plus 17 patients who later progressed to ophthalmopathy. The 90 to 100 discovery patients were randomly split 7:3 into training and test sets. In more than 5 Graves' hyperthyroidism patients, the study also compared T-cell repertoires from thyroid tissue with T-cell repertoires from blood. Following sampling, methimazole starting at 30 mg daily was given to hyperthyroidism patients, and high-dose intravenous methylprednisolone was given to ophthalmopathy patients. Libraries were constructed in a second round of multiplex PCR, after which size selection and purification were carried out. Libraries were sequenced paired-end with 100 bp reads on an Illumina HiSeq2000. SOAPnuke was used to process the raw data, with reads discarded if the reads contained adapters or uncalled bases, had a mean Phred below 15, or lacked an exact constant-primer or identifier match. High-quality paired reads were merged with COPE v1.2.5, and unique nucleotide sequences were defined as clonotypes. MiTCR v1.1 was used to align clonotypes to the IMGT TRBV, TRBD and TRBJ reference segments. Analysis was restricted to V-J combinations with a frequency above 0.0001, which covered roughly 99% of repertoires. The TCS score was defined as F50 (clonal expansion) divided by E x V (chaos), with BLOSUM62-based TCRdist calculated between CDR3 peptides within each V-J. Welch's t-statistics and random forest reduced 450 to 600 V-J features to 13, which were used in a naive Bayes classifier (R e1071). Sample size was not statistically predetermined, and blinding of investigators to group allocation was not performed. The paper reports TCR Vbeta CDR3 sequencing of fewer than 150 peripheral blood samples: 40 or so ophthalmopathy, about 75 hyperthyroidism and around 17 progressor patients.

The V gene is TRBV7-9 and the J gene is TRBJ2-7; there is no confident call for the D gene. This receptor was identified in a woman aged 25 to 39 with Graves disease. Donor details come from another sample of the same person, matched by shared clones. Material: peripheral blood mononuclear cells (PBMCs), obtained at new diagnosis, from a patient treated with antithyroid drugs. At the DNA level, the sequence is TGTGCCAGCAGCCCGCCAAGGACCCCCTACGAGGAGTACTTC. Its product reads: CASSPPRTPYEEYF. Outside the CDR3, residues come from the reference TRBV7-9 and TRBJ2-7 proteins, so the full variable domain is: DTGVSQNPRHKITKRGQNVTFRCDPISEHNRLYWYRQTLGQGPEFLTYFQNEAQLEKSRLLSDRFSAERPKGSFSTLEIQRTEQGDSAMYLCASSPPRTPYEEYFGPGTRLTVT.